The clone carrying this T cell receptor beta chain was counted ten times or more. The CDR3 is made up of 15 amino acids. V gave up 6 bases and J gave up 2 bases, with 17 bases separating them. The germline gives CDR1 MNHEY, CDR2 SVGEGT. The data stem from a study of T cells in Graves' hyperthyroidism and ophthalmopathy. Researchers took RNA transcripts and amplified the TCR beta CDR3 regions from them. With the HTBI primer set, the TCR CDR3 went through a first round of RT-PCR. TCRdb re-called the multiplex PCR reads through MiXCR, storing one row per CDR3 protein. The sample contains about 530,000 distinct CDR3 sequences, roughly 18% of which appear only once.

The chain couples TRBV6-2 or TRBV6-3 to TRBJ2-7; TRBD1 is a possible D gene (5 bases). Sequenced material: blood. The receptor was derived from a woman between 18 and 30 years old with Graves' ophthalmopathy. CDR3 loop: CASRRRETGPYEQYF. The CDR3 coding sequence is TGTGCCAGCAGACGCAGGGAAACCGGCCCCTACGAGCAGTACTTC.